Sequencing of this T cell receptor beta chain was carried out in a study of shared clonotypes between healthy human individuals. Turning to this clone: The antigen remains unidentified.

Study outcomes and limitations: A reduction in generation probabilities was seen for non-shared clonotypes relative to those shared by all four donors.

The V gene lost 4 bases and the J gene lost 5 bases, with 15 bases spanning the gap. Germline values: CDR1 SGHDN, CDR2 FVKESK. CDR3 length equals 15 residues. The data were produced by immunoSEQ multiplex PCR, yet TCRdb's version contains in-frame clones alone and is incomplete. The table lists around 350,000 clones, roughly 80% of them singletons. Both subsets, CD45RA+ naive and CD45RA-negative memory, were split from the CD4+ cells. The V gene is TRBV14, the J gene TRBJ2-1; D call uncertain. The sequence was obtained from a man aged 25 to 40 in good health. The sequencing input was memory CD4+ T cells sorted from blood. Indicated subset: CD45RA-negative fraction. The CDR3 coding sequence is TGTGCCAGCAGCCCCAGGTGGCAGGAAGACAATGAGCAGTTCTTC. This sequence encodes CASSPRWQEDNEQFF. The full variable domain, in which reference TRBV14 and TRBJ2-1 provide the parts outside the CDR3, is EAGVTQFPSHSVIEKGQTVTLRCDPISGHDNLYWYRRVMGKEIKFLLHFVKESKQDESGMPNNRFLAERTGGTYSTLKVQPAELEDSGVYFCASSPRWQEDNEQFFGPGTRLTVL.